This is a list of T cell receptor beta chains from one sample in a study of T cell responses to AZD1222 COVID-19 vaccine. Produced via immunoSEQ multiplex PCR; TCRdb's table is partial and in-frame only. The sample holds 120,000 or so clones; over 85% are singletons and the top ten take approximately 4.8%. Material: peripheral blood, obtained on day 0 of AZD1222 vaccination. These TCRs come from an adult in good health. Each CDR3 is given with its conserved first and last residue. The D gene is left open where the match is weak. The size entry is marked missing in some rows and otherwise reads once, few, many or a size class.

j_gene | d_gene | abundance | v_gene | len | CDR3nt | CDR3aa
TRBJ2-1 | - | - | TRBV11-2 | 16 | TGTGCCAGCAGCCGTGACTGGGGGTTCGGGGGCAATGAGCAGTTCTTC | CASSRDWGFGGNEQFF
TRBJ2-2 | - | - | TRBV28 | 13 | TGTGCCAGCAGGCTTGGGTACACCGGGGAGCTGTTTTTT | CASRLGYTGELFF
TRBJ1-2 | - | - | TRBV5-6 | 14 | TGTGCCAGCAGCTCCTCCGGGGGCTACTATGGCTACACCTTC | CASSSSGGYYGYTF
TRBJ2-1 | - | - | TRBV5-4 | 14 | TGTGCCAGCAGCTTGGGACCTCTTGACAATGAGCAGTTCTTC | CASSLGPLDNEQFF
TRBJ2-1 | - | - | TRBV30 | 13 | TGTGCCTGGATCTCTATAGCATACAATGAGCAGTTCTTC | CAWISIAYNEQFF
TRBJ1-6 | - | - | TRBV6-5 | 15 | TGTGCCAGCAGTTACTCGAGAGGGGGAGAATTTCCCCTCCACTTT | CASSYSRGGEFPLHF
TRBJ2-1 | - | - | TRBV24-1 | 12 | TGTGCCACCAGTGCTCCCCTGGGTGAGCAGTTCTTC | CATSAPLGEQFF
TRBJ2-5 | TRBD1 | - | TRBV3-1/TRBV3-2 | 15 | TGTGCCAGCAGCCAAGTAGGGACAGGGAGAGAGACCCAGTACTTC | CASSQVGTGRETQYF
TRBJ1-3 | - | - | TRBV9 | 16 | TGTGCCAGCAGCGCGACCCTACAGGGTACTGGAAACACCATATATTTT | CASSATLQGTGNTIYF
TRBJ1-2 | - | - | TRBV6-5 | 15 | TGTGCCAGCAGTTACTCGCTTAGCGGGGGCTATGGCTACACCTTC | CASSYSLSGGYGYTF
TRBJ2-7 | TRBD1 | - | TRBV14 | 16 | TGTGCCAGCAGCCAGTACATGGGGACAGGGACCTACGAGCAGTACTTC | CASSQYMGTGTYEQYF
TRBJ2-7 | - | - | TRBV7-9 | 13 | TGTGCCAGCAGCTTCCCAGCGACGTACGAGCAGTACTTC | CASSFPATYEQYF
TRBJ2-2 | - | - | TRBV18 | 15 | TGTGCCAGCTCACATCCGGGACGTTACACCGGGGAGCTGTTTTTT | CASSHPGRYTGELFF
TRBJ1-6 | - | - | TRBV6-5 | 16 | TGTGCCAGCAGTTACTCGACCCAGACAGATAATTCACCCCTCCACTTT | CASSYSTQTDNSPLHF
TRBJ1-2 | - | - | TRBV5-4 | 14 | TGTGCCAGCAGCGGGGGGCCAGGGAGGGATGGCTACACCTTC | CASSGGPGRDGYTF
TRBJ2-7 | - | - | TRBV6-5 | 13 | TGTGCCAGCAGTTTACAGGCCTCCTACGAGCAGTACTTC | CASSLQASYEQYF
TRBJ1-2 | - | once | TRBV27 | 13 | TGTGCCAGCAGTTTACACCCCAGATATGGCTACACCTTC | CASSLHPRYGYTF
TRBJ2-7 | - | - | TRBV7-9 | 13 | TGTGCCAGCAGCCAACTAGTATCTTACGAGCAGTACTTC | CASSQLVSYEQYF
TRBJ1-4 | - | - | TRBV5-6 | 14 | TGTGCCAGCAGCTTAAAGGGAGTAAGTGAAAAACTGTTTTTT | CASSLKGVSEKLFF
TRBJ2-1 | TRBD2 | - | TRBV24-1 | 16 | TGTGCCACCAGTTCTCCGCGGGGGGGAGGCTACAATGAGCAGTTCTTC | CATSSPRGGGYNEQFF
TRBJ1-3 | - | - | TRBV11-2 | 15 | TGTGCCAGCAGCTCCACAGGCCCCTCTGGAAACACCATATATTTT | CASSSTGPSGNTIYF
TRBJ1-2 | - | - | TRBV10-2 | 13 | TGCGCCAGCAGTGAGGGTGGGAACTATGGCTACACCTTC | CASSEGGNYGYTF
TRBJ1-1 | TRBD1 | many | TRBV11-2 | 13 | TGTGCCAGCAGCTCATGGACAGGGGGTGAAGCTTTCTTT | CASSSWTGGEAFF
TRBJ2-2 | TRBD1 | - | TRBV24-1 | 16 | TGTGCCACCAGTGAGGCCGGGACAGGGGCCTCCGGGGAGCTGTTTTTT | CATSEAGTGASGELFF
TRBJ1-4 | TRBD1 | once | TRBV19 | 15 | TGTGCCAGTAGTGCTTACAGGGGGACTAATGAAAAACTGTTTTTT | CASSAYRGTNEKLFF
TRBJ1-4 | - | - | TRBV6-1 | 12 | TGTGCCAGCAGTGAAGCGAGGCGAAAACTGTTTTTT | CASSEARRKLFF
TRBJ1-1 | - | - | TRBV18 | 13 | TGTGCCAGCCGGCTCTCCGGGAGAACTGAAGCTTTCTTT | CASRLSGRTEAFF
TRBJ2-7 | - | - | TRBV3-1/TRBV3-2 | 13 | TGTGCCAGCAGCCGACCCAGCTCCTACGAGCAGTACTTC | CASSRPSSYEQYF
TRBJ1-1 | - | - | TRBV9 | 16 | TGTGCCAGCAGCGCCTCCGCTACAGGAGGGAACACTGAAGCTTTCTTT | CASSASATGGNTEAFF
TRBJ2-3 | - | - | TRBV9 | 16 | TGTGCCAGCAGCGTAGGTGTTAGCGGAGAGACAGATACGCAGTATTTT | CASSVGVSGETDTQYF